A selection of T cell receptor beta chains follows, all from one sample in a study of sequential checkpoint blockade in melanoma. The assay was immunoSEQ multiplex PCR, and TCRdb's table has in-frame clones only and misses some. Among 15,000 to 20,000 clones listed, 65% to 80% were seen once. Sample: CD8+ T cells sorted from blood (inferred from file names), taken from a patient given nivolumab and ipilimumab in sequence. These receptors came from a human donor with melanoma. CDR3s include the opening cysteine and the closing phenylalanine or tryptophan. The D gene is left open where the match is weak. Only some rows state a clone size, as once, few, many or a class for expanded clones.

TRBJ1-6,TRBV5-6,few,-,TGTGCCAGCAGGCAGGGGCTGAATTCACCCCTCCACTTT,CASRQGLNSPLHF
TRBJ2-5,TRBV7-9,-,-,TGTGCCAGCATCCCGTTTAGGGGTACAGAGACCCAGTACTTC,CASIPFRGTETQYF
TRBJ2-1,TRBV11-2,-,-,TGTGCCAGCAGCCTATTAAGGAGCTCCTACAATGAGCAGTTCTTC,CASSLLRSSYNEQFF
TRBJ2-1,TRBV4-2,-,-,TGTGCCAGCAGCCAAGATATAGCTTATGAGCAGTTCTTC,CASSQDIAYEQFF
TRBJ2-5,TRBV4-1,-,-,TGCGCCAGCAGCCAAGATCTAGGGACCCAGTACTTC,CASSQDLGTQYF
TRBJ1-3,TRBV7-9,-,-,TGTGCCCTCTCCAGGGAAGAGGCTGGAAACACCATATATTTT,CALSREEAGNTIYF
TRBJ1-2,TRBV7-9,few,-,TGTGCCAGCAGCGCAATAACAGAGTATGGCTACACCTTC,CASSAITEYGYTF
TRBJ2-3,TRBV7-3,-,TRBD2,TGTGCCAGCAGCTTAAACCTAGCGGGTGTGGATACGCAGTATTTT,CASSLNLAGVDTQYF
TRBJ1-2,TRBV27,medium-sized,-,TGTGCCAGCAGTCCACAGGGTGGATGGGCTGGCTACACCTTC,CASSPQGGWAGYTF
TRBJ2-5,TRBV7-3,-,-,TGTGCCAGAAGCCGCGGGACCCCGGGAGAGACCCAGTACTTC,CARSRGTPGETQYF
TRBJ2-3,TRBV6-5,-,-,TGTGCCAGCAGTAAAGGCGGAGCAGCAGATACGCAGTATTTT,CASSKGGAADTQYF
TRBJ2-5,TRBV5-1,few,TRBD1,TGCGCCAGCAGCGCCCTCCCTCCGGGACAGACCGCGTCCATGTACTTC,CASSALPPGQTASMYF
TRBJ2-1,TRBV7-6,-,-,TGTGCCAGCAGCCAGACTCGCTACAATGAGCAGTTCTTC,CASSQTRYNEQFF
TRBJ1-1,TRBV7-3,-,-,TGTGCCAGCAGCTCCACCGAGGGGGGGAAGATGAACACTGAAGCTTTCTTT,CASSSTEGGKMNTEAFF
TRBJ1-2,TRBV6-5,once,-,TGTGCCCCCCGACGAGGCTATGGCTACACCTTC,CAPRRGYGYTF
TRBJ2-3,TRBV2,-,TRBD2,TGTGCCCTAAAAGAAGCGGGGGAGCCAGATACGCAGTATTTT,CALKEAGEPDTQYF
TRBJ1-2,TRBV5-4,-,-,TGTGCCAGCAGCCTAACAGGGCTCGGCTACACCTTC,CASSLTGLGYTF
TRBJ2-1,TRBV10-3,once,-,TGTGCCATCAGTGATTCATCATACAATGAGCAGTTCTTC,CAISDSSYNEQFF
TRBJ2-3,TRBV2,-,TRBD2,TGTGCCAGCAGTAAGAGCGGGGGGAGTGCAGATACGCAGTATTTT,CASSKSGGSADTQYF
TRBJ1-2,TRBV28,-,-,TGTGCCAGCAGTCCAACAGTGATCAACTATGGCTACACCTTC,CASSPTVINYGYTF
TRBJ2-1,TRBV28,-,TRBD2,TGTGCCAGCAGTCCAACTAGCGGCCTCTACAATGAGCAGTTCTTC,CASSPTSGLYNEQFF
TRBJ1-1,TRBV4-2,once,-,TGTGCCAGCAGCCAGGGCCCCGGTGTCACTGAAGCTTTCTTT,CASSQGPGVTEAFF
TRBJ1-2,TRBV7-2,-,-,TGTGCCAGCAGCTTAGTAAGCGCTGGCGGCTACACCTTC,CASSLVSAGGYTF
TRBJ1-6,TRBV27,-,-,TGTGCCAGCACAAAACAGGGCTCTTTTAATTCACCCCTCCACTTT,CASTKQGSFNSPLHF
TRBJ2-7,TRBV9,-,TRBD1,TGTGCCAGCAGCGGGGGGGGGACAGGGCCCTACGAGCAGTACTTC,CASSGGGTGPYEQYF